These 24 T cell receptor beta chains were sequenced from one sample in a study of cytomegalovirus exposure and HLA in healthy donors (dated by TCRdb to 2017 to 2019). Library prep was done by the immunoSEQ multiplex PCR assay. For the multiplex PCR, a mixture combining 60 forward primers for TCR Vbeta segments and 13 reverse primers for TCR Jbeta segments was used. TCRdb took this table from immuneACCESS and kept in-frame rearrangements with V and J called. Such tables lack part of the clones; where checked against another copy, unresolved V genes explain under half of the gap, and the rest is unexplained. For this sample there are 85,000 to 100,000 clones; about 80% appear just once. The top ten constitute under 8.5% of the sample. The specimen was PBMCs. Every receptor here comes from a man under 40 in good health and CMV-seronegative.

V usage is TRBV7-2 and J usage is TRBJ2-3; possibly TRBD2 for D (6 bases). In germline, CDR1 is SGHTA, CDR2 FQGNSA. The CDR3 is 14 residues long. Trimming pared 3 bases from V and 4 bases from J, leaving 11 bases between. CDR3 amino acids: CASSFRRGADTQYF. The CDR3 nucleotides are TGTGCCAGCAGCTTTCGGCGGGGTGCAGATACGCAGTATTTT.

For this clone: Other DNA variants within this sample encode the same CDR3. This rearrangement joins TRBV5-1 to TRBJ1-2, with 8 bases matching TRBD1. There are 12 residues in the CDR3. Germline V lookup: CDR1 SGHRS, CDR2 YFSETQ. Trimming cost V 4 bases and J 7 bases; bases outside gene matches: 3. This chain's CDR3 is CASSPDRAGYTF. The CDR3 bases are TGCGCCAGCAGCCCGGACAGGGCTGGCTACACCTTC.

The rearrangement uses TRBV5-1 and TRBJ2-3, with D possibly TRBD2 on 5 matching bases. The CDR3 length is 14 residues. The germline gives CDR1 SGHRS, CDR2 YFSETQ. The germline V and J ends were trimmed by 0 bases and 8 bases, with 13 bases remaining between them. The CDR3 DNA is TGCGCCAGCAGCTTGGCCCACGGTGCGGGTACGCAGTATTTT. Its protein product is CASSLAHGAGTQYF.

The rearrangement links TRBV4-2 to TRBJ2-7; 8 bases fit TRBD1. The V gene end was trimmed by 6 bases and the J gene end by 4 bases; junction bases not matched to a gene: 8. The CDR3 is 14 amino acids. Looked up from germline, CDR1 is LGHNA and CDR2 is YNFKEQ. DNA for the CDR3: TGTGCCAGCAGTCGCTCGGGACAGGATTACGAGCAGTACTTC. Translated, it gives CASSRSGQDYEQYF.

This clone was counted between two and nine times. The chain uses TRBV5-6 and TRBJ2-2; 8 positions match TRBD1. This CDR3 is 16 amino acids long. J gave up 5 bases and V 0 bases, and 6 bases lay outside the gene matches. CDR1 and CDR2 from the germline V gene are SGHDT and YYEEEE. Here the CDR3 reads CASSLEDRAGTGELFF. The CDR3 DNA reads TGTGCCAGCAGCTTGGAGGACAGGGCGGGAACCGGGGAGCTGTTTTTT.

The V call is TRBV6-1, the J call TRBJ2-5; the match to TRBD2 covers 7 bases. CDR3 size: 16 residues. Germline V gene data show CDR1 as MNHNS and CDR2 as SASEGT. With V trimmed by 0 bases and J by 1 base, 5 bases remained unmatched. The CDR3 is CASSEAQAGVQETQYF. The CDR3 DNA reads TGTGCCAGCAGTGAAGCGCAGGCGGGGGTCCAAGAGACCCAGTACTTC.

This clone was detected a few times. The V gene is TRBV7-8, the J gene TRBJ1-3, with TRBD1 matching 7 bases. The CDR3 contains 15 residues. V trimming: 5 bases; J trimming: 0 bases; junction bases outside the gene matches: 4. CDR1 is SGHVS, CDR2 FQNEAQ, per germline. DNA of the CDR3: TGTGCCAGCAGCCAACGACAGGGCTCTGGAAACACCATATATTTT. Protein: CASSQRQGSGNTIYF.

The chain combines TRBV28 with TRBJ1-2; the D gene is possibly TRBD1 (6 bases). The V gene lost 5 bases and the J gene lost 4 bases, with 26 bases spanning the gap. The CDR3 sequence is 18 residues long. Germline V lookup: CDR1 MDHEN, CDR2 SYDVKM. As DNA, the CDR3 is TGTGCCAGCAGTCTACGGACGGAGGGGGGGCTAAGAAGCTATGGCTACACCTTC. This codes for CASSLRTEGGLRSYGYTF.

V usage is TRBV5-6 and J usage is TRBJ2-6, with 10 bases lining up with TRBD1. The CDR3 has 16 amino acids. Germline values: CDR1 SGHDT, CDR2 YYEEEE. J was trimmed by 4 bases and V by 5 bases; bases with no gene match: 6. CDR3 amino acids: CASSPTGGAGANVLTF. CDR3 bases: TGTGCCAGCAGTCCGACAGGGGGCGCCGGGGCCAACGTCCTGACTTTC.

The chain carries TRBV30 and TRBJ2-6, with a tentative D call TRBD1 (5 bases). The CDR3 consists of 16 residues. V was cut by 3 bases and J by 0 bases, with 12 bases left in between. The germline CDR1 and CDR2 sequences are GTSNPN and SVGIG (reference sequence). The CDR3 reads CAWRGVNPSGANVLTF. The CDR3, as DNA: TGTGCCTGGAGAGGGGTGAACCCCTCTGGGGCCAACGTCCTGACTTTC.

The V gene is TRBV7-6, the J gene TRBJ2-5; 11 positions match TRBD2. CDR3 length: 16 residues. V lost 1 base and J lost 2; bases outside the gene matches: 3. CDR1 is SGHVS and CDR2 is FNYEAQ in the germline V gene. The CDR3: CASSLGASGGQETQYF. Here the CDR3 DNA reads TGTGCCAGCAGCTTAGGGGCTAGCGGGGGGCAAGAGACCCAGTACTTC.

This chain connects TRBV7-2 to TRBJ2-3, with 8 bases aligning to TRBD1. The germline V gene has CDR1 SGHTA and CDR2 FQGNSA. V lost 5 bases and J lost 6; bases outside the gene matches: 13. CDR3 length equals 16 residues. In DNA form, the CDR3 reads TGTGCCAGCAGCCTCTCGGGACAGGCGGCGGGGGATACGCAGTATTTT. This gives the protein CASSLSGQAAGDTQYF.

The rearrangement joins TRBV6-1 to TRBJ1-2; D is unclear. Germline V lookup: CDR1 MNHNS, CDR2 SASEGT. With 0 bases removed from V and 4 bases from J, the gap between germline ends came to 12 bases. The CDR3 totals 15 residues. CDR3 DNA sequence: TGTGCCAGCAGTGAAGCGCTCGCGGGAATCTATGGCTACACCTTC. The encoded protein is CASSEALAGIYGYTF.

This chain links TRBV6-1 with TRBJ1-6; perhaps TRBD1 as D (5 bases). Trimming pared 4 bases from V and 1 base from J, leaving 8 bases between. The germline CDR1 and CDR2 sequences are MNHNS and SASEGT. The CDR3 covers 15 residues. The CDR3 spells CASSGGGSYNSPLHF. The CDR3 DNA sequence: TGTGCCAGCAGTGGCGGGGGTTCCTATAATTCACCCCTCCACTTT.

The chain has TRBV5-6 and TRBJ2-5, with a possible D match to TRBD2 (6 bases). Per the germline V gene, CDR1 is SGHDT and CDR2 is YYEEEE. CDR3 length: 14 amino acids. V gave up 1 base and J gave up 2 bases, with 9 bases separating them. The CDR3 coding sequence is TGTGCCAGCAGCTTGTACGCGGGGCAAGAGACCCAGTACTTC. This gives the protein CASSLYAGQETQYF.

J is TRBJ1-1 and V is TRBV19; no clear D gene. Looked up from germline, CDR1 is LNHDA and CDR2 is SQIVND (reference sequence). This CDR3 spans 12 amino acids. V lost 0 bases and J lost 7, with 6 bases in between. The CDR3 nucleotides read TGTGCCAGTAGTATAGAACACCGTGAAGCTTTCTTT. Translating gives CASSIEHREAFF.

The J gene is TRBJ2-5, the V gene TRBV6-5; TRBD1 might be the D (6 bases). V lost 6 bases to trimming and J lost 2 bases, with 16 bases between them. CDR1 and CDR2 from the germline V gene are MNHEY and SVGAGI. There are 15 residues in the CDR3. For the CDR3, the DNA is TGTGCCAGCAGGACTGGGGGCTGGAGGCAAGAGACCCAGTACTTC. Its translation is CASRTGGWRQETQYF.

The CDR3 nucleotides are TGTGCCAGCAGCCTAGGGATCAGCGGGCGGGGAGAGACCCAGTACTTC. Protein sequence: CASSLGISGRGETQYF. This chain uses TRBV11-2 with TRBJ2-5, with TRBD2 as a possible D gene (6 bases). The CDR3 runs to 16 residues. The V gene lost 5 bases and the J gene lost 4 bases, with 20 bases spanning the gap. CDR1 is SGHAT and CDR2 is FQNNGV in the germline V gene. The whole variable domain, remainder taken from reference TRBV11-2 and TRBJ2-5, is EAGVAQSPRYKIIEKRQSVAFWCNPISGHATLYWYQQILGQGPKLLIQFQNNGVVDDSQLPKDRFSAERLKGVDSTLKIQPAKLEDSAVYLCASSLGISGRGETQYFGPGTRLLVL.

The V gene is TRBV11-3, the J gene TRBJ2-1, with 9 bases that match TRBD1. The germline V gene encodes CDR1 SGHNT and CDR2 YENEEA. V lost 4 bases, J lost 4 bases, and 5 bases stayed unmatched. This CDR3 is built from 15 residues. The CDR3: CASSSRTGVYNEQFF. CDR3 nucleotides: TGTGCCAGCAGCTCCCGGACAGGGGTTTACAATGAGCAGTTCTTC. The full variable domain, in which reference TRBV11-3 and TRBJ2-1 provide the parts outside the CDR3, is EAGVVQSPRYKIIEKKQPVAFWCNPISGHNTLYWYLQNLGQGPELLIRYENEEAVDDSQLPKDRFSAERLKGVDSTLKIQPAELGDSAVYLCASSSRTGVYNEQFFGPGTRLTVL.

In nucleotides, the CDR3 is TGTGCCAGCAGCTTGGGGGGACATCTGATATATAGCAATCAGCCCCAGCATTTT. Translation gives CASSLGGHLIYSNQPQHF. V usage is TRBV5-6 and J usage is TRBJ1-5, with D perhaps TRBD1 (6 bases). CDR1 and CDR2 from the germline V gene are SGHDT and YYEEEE. The CDR3 covers 18 residues. The V and J ends lost 0 bases and 0 bases respectively, with 16 bases between them.

This clone was seen a handful of times. A junction end diverges from the germline sequence, so it may reflect a read error. V is TRBV29-1 and J is TRBJ2-5, with D hard to call. CDR3 length: 12 amino acids. The V gene's germline CDR1 is SQVTM and CDR2 ANQGSEA. Written as DNA, the CDR3 is TGCAGCGTTGCAAAGCCCCCCATGCAAGTCCACTTC. This encodes CSVAKPPMQVHF. Together with reference TRBV29-1 and TRBJ2-5, the CDR3 gives the full variable domain: SAVISQKPSRDICQRGTSLTIQCQVDSQVTMMFWYRQQPGQSLTLIATANQGSEATYESGFVIDKFPISRPNLTFSTLTVSNMSPEDSSIYLCSVAKPPMQVHFGPGTRLLVL.

This clone appeared a few times. The genes are TRBV2 and TRBJ1-1, with 10 bases aligning to TRBD1. V shed 8 bases, J shed 3 bases, and the junction held 3 bases outside the gene matches. Germline V gives CDR1 SNHLY, CDR2 FYNNEI. This CDR3 has 13 amino acids. The CDR3 region is CASPGQGDTEAFF. As DNA, the CDR3 is TGTGCCAGCCCCGGACAGGGGGACACTGAAGCTTTCTTT.

This chain links TRBV27 with TRBJ2-1; TRBD1 aligns across 9 bases. The germline gives CDR1 MNHEY, CDR2 SMNVEV (reference sequence). The junction had 2 bases not matched to a gene; V was cut back by 3 bases and J by 2 bases. The CDR3 has 15 residues. CDR3 nucleotide sequence: TGTGCCAGCAGTTTGAGACAGGGGGCCTACAATGAGCAGTTCTTC. Its translation is CASSLRQGAYNEQFF.

V gene TRBV4-1 combines with J gene TRBJ1-5, with D possibly being TRBD1 (5 bases). The CDR3 has 14 residues. Trimming removed 0 bases from V and 9 bases from J, with 12 bases in between. Germline V gene data show CDR1 as MGHRA and CDR2 as YSYEKL. In DNA form, the CDR3 reads TGCGCCAGCAGCCAAGATCAGGGCGAGTTGCCCCAGCATTTT. It codes for CASSQDQGELPQHF.